The T cell receptor (beta chain) described here comes from a study of early T cells in non-severe SARS-CoV-2 infection. Study in general: Sequenced bulk RNA came from whole blood that was unsorted, and chains were unpaired. Study-level points and caveats: The VDJdb matching leaned toward anti-spike CD8 responses and overlooked private and CD4 specificities.

Looked up from germline, CDR1 is SGDLS and CDR2 is YYNGEE. V dropped 0 bases and J dropped 3 bases, with 9 bases sitting between them. The CDR3 has 15 residues. As for this clonotype: No antigen is known for it.

As part of library construction, unique molecular identifiers were attached to individual cDNA molecules. Each CDR3 protein is one row after TCRdb ran MiXCR on the 5' RACE reads. This table has about 67,000 distinct CDR3 sequences, 11% appearing once. The chain has TRBV9 and TRBJ1-4, with D uncertain. Sequenced: whole blood. The origin of this receptor is an adult who was a healthcare worker with PCR-confirmed SARS-CoV-2 infection or an uninfected control (not recorded which). In nucleotides, the CDR3 is TGTGCCAGCAGCGTAGCTCAAGGGTCTAATGAAAAACTGTTTTTT. Its translation: CASSVAQGSNEKLFF.